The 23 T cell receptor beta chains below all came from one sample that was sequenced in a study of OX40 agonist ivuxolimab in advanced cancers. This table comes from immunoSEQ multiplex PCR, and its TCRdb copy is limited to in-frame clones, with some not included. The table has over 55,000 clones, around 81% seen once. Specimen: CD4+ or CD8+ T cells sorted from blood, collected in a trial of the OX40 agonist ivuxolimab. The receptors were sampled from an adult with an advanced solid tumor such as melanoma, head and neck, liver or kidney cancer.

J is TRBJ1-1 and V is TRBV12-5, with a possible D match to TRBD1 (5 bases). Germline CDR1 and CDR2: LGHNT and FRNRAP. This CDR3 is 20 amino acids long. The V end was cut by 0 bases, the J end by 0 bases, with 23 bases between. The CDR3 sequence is CASGLVLGGNSNLMNTEAFF. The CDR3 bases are TGTGCTAGTGGTTTGGTACTGGGGGGGAACTCGAATCTCATGAACACTGAAGCTTTCTTT.

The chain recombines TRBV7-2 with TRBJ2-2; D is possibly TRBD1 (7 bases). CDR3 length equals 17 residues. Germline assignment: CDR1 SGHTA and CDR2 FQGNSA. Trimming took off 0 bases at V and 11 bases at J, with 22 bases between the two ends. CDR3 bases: TGTGCCAGCAGCTTAGCGCCTATTGACAGGGAGGTGGGCGAGCTGTTTTTT. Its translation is CASSLAPIDREVGELFF.

The DNA of the CDR3 is TGTGCCAGCAGCAAAGCTACTCTGGTGGAGGCCTACGAGCAGTACTTC. It codes for CASSKATLVEAYEQYF. V usage is TRBV21-1 and J usage is TRBJ2-7; the tabulated D call, TRBD2, remains unverified against the DNA. TRBV21-1 counts as a pseudogene. This CDR3 is built from 16 residues.

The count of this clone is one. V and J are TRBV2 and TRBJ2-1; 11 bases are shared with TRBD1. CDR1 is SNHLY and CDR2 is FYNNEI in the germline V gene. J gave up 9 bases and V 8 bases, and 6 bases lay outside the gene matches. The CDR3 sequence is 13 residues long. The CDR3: CASVGQGVGEQFF. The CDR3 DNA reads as TGTGCCAGCGTGGGACAGGGGGTAGGTGAGCAGTTCTTC.

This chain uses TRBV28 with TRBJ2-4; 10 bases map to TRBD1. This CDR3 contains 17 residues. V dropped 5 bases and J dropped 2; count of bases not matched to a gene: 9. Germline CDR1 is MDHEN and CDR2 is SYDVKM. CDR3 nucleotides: TGTGCCAGCAGTCCTCGACAGGGGGCTAGAACCAAAAACATTCAGTACTTC. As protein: CASSPRQGARTKNIQYF.

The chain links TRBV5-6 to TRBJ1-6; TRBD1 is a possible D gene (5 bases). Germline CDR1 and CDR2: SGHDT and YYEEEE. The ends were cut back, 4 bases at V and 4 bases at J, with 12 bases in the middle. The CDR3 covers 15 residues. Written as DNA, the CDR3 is TGTGCCAGCAGCCTGGACGGGGGTTATAATTCACCCCTCCACTTT. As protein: CASSLDGGYNSPLHF.

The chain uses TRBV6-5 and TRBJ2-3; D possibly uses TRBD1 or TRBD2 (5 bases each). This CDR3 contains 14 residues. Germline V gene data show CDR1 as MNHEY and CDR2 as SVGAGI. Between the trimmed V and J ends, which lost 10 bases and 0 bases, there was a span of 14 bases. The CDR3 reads CATSSGRSTDTQYF. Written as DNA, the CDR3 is TGTGCCACCTCCTCGGGACGCAGCACAGATACGCAGTATTTT.

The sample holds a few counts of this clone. CDR3: CASSPGGSTDTQYF. As DNA, the CDR3 is TGTGCCAGCTCACCGGGCGGTTCCACAGATACGCAGTATTTT. The V gene is TRBV18, the J gene TRBJ2-3; D is unclear. Germline CDR1 is KGHSH and CDR2 is LQKENI. The CDR3 totals 14 residues. V was pared by 3 bases and J by 2 bases, with 9 bases between. Using reference TRBV18 and TRBJ2-3 for the parts outside the CDR3, the full variable domain is NAGVMQNPRHLVRRRGQEARLRCSPMKGHSHVYWYRQLPEEGLKFMVYLQKENIIDESGMPKERFSAEFPKEGPSILRIQQVVRGDSAAYFCASSPGGSTDTQYFGPGTRLTVL.

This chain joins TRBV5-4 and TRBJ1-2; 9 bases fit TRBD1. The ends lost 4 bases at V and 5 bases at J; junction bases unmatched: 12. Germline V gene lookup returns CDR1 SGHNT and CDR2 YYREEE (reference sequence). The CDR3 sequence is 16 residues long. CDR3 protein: CASSPEGTGRQYGYTF. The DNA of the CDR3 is TGTGCCAGCAGCCCCGAGGGGACAGGGCGTCAGTATGGCTACACCTTC.

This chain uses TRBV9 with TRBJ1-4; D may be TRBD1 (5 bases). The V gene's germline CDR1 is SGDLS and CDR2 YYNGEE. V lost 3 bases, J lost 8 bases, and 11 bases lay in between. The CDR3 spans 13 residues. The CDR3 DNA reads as TGTGCCAGCAGCGGGCTGGAGGGGGAAAAACTGTTTTTT. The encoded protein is CASSGLEGEKLFF.

CDR3 sequence reads: CASSQDGTDQETQYF. The CDR3 DNA sequence: TGCGCCAGCAGCCAAGATGGGACAGACCAAGAGACCCAGTACTTC. The chain has TRBV4-3 and TRBJ2-5; 7 bases are shared with TRBD1. Germline V gene data show CDR1 as LGHNA and CDR2 as YSLEER. The CDR3 loop spans 15 amino acids. Trimming removed 0 bases from V and 0 bases from J; junction bases left unmatched: 1.

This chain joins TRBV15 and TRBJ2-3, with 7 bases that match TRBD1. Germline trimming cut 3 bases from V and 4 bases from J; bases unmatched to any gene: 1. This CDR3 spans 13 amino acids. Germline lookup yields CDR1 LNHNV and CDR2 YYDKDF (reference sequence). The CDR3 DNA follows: TGTGCCACCAGCAGGACAGGGCCAGATACGCAGTATTTT. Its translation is CATSRTGPDTQYF.

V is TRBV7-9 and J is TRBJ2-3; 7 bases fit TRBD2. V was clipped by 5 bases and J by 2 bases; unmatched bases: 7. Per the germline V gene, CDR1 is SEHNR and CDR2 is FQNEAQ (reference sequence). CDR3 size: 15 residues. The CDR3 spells CASSALSGFTDTQYF. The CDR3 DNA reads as TGTGCCAGCAGCGCGCTTAGCGGGTTCACAGATACGCAGTATTTT.

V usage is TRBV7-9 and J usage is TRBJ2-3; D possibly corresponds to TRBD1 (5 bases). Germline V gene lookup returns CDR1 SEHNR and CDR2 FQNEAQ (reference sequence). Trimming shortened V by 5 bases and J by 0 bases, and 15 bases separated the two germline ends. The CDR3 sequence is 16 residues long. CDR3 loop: CASSPLDSPSTDTQYF. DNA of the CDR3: TGTGCCAGCAGCCCTTTAGACAGCCCTAGCACAGATACGCAGTATTTT.

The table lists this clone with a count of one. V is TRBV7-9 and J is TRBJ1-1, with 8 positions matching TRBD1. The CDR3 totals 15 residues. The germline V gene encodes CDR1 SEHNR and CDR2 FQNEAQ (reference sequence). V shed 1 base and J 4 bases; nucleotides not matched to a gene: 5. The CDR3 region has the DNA TGTGCCAGCAGCTTAGGCCACACAGGGGGCACTGAAGCTTTCTTT. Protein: CASSLGHTGGTEAFF.

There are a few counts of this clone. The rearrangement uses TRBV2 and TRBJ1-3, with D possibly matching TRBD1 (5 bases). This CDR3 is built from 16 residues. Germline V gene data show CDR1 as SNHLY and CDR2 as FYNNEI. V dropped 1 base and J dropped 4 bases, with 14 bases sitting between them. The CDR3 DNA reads TGTGCCAGCAGTGAAGGTACAGGCGGATCGGGAAACACCATATATTTT. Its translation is CASSEGTGGSGNTIYF.

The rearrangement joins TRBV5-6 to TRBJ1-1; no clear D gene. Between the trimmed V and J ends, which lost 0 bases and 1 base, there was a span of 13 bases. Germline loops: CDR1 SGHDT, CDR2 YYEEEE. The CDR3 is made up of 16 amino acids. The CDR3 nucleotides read TGTGCCAGCAGCTTGGAGGAGAACTACCAGAACACTGAAGCTTTCTTT. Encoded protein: CASSLEENYQNTEAFF.

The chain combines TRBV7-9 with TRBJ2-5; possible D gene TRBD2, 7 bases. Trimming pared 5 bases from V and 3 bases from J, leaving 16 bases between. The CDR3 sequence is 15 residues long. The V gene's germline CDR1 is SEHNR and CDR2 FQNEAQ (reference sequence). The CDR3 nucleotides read TGTGCCAGCAGCCCCCAGGCGGGGGCTAAAGAGACCCAGTACTTC. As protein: CASSPQAGAKETQYF.

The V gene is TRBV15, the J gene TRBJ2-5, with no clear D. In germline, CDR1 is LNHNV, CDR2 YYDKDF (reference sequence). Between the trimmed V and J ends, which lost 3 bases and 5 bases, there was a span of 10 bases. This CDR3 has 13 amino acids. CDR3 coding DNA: TGTGCCACCAGCAGGACCCTGTATGAGACCCAGTACTTC. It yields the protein CATSRTLYETQYF.

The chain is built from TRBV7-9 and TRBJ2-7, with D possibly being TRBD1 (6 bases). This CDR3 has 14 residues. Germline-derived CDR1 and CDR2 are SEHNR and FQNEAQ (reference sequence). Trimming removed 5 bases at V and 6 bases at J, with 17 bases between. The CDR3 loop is CASSLGQQGCEQYF. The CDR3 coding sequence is TGTGCCAGCAGCCTAGGACAACAGGGTTGCGAGCAGTACTTC. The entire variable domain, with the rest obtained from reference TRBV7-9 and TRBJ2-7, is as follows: DTGVSQNPRHKITKRGQNVTFRCDPISEHNRLYWYRQTLGQGPEFLTYFQNEAQLEKSRLLSDRFSAERPKGSFSTLEIQRTEQGDSAMYLCASSLGQQGCEQYFGPGTRLTVT.

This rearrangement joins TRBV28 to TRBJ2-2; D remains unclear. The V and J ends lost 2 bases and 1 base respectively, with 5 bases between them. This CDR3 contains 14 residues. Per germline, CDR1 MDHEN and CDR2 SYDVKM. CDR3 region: CASSLPVNTGELFF. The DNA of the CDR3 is TGTGCCAGCAGTTTACCTGTGAACACCGGGGAGCTGTTTTTT.

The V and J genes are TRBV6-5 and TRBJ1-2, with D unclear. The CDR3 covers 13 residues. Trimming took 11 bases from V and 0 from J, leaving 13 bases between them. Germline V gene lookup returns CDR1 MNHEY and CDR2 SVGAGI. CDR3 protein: CASRAWANYGYTF. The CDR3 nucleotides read TGTGCCTCGAGGGCTTGGGCTAACTATGGCTACACCTTC.

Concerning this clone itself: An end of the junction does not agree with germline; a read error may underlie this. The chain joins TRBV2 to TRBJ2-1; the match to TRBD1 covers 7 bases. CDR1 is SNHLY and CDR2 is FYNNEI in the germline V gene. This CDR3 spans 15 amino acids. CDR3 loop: CASSEDRALHNEQFF. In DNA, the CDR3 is TGTGCCAGCAGCGAAGACAGGGCCCTGCACAATGAGCAGTTCTTC.